The clone carrying this T cell receptor (beta chain) was observed at least ten times. The record originates from a study of CD4 and CD8 cells across lung adenocarcinoma regions. Via MiXCR, TCRdb re-called the PCR reads, giving one row per CDR3 protein. Here the sample spans under 30,000 distinct CDR3 sequences, around 56% being singletons. In germline, CDR1 is SGHAT, CDR2 FQNNGV. The CDR3 runs to 18 residues. Trimming left V 1 base short and J 1 base short, with 17 bases between. Donors had localized lung adenocarcinoma, a non-small cell lung cancer. This chain links TRBV11-2 with TRBJ2-4; D might be TRBD1 (6 bases). The sequenced material came from CD8+ T cells from the center of a lung tumor. This clonotype originated in a male donor with lung adenocarcinoma. The CD4 and CD8 labels of this study may be unreliable. CDR3 DNA: TGTGCCAGCAGCTTAGGTGGACAGTCCCATTCGGCCAAAAACATTCAGTACTTC. Protein: CASSLGGQSHSAKNIQYF.